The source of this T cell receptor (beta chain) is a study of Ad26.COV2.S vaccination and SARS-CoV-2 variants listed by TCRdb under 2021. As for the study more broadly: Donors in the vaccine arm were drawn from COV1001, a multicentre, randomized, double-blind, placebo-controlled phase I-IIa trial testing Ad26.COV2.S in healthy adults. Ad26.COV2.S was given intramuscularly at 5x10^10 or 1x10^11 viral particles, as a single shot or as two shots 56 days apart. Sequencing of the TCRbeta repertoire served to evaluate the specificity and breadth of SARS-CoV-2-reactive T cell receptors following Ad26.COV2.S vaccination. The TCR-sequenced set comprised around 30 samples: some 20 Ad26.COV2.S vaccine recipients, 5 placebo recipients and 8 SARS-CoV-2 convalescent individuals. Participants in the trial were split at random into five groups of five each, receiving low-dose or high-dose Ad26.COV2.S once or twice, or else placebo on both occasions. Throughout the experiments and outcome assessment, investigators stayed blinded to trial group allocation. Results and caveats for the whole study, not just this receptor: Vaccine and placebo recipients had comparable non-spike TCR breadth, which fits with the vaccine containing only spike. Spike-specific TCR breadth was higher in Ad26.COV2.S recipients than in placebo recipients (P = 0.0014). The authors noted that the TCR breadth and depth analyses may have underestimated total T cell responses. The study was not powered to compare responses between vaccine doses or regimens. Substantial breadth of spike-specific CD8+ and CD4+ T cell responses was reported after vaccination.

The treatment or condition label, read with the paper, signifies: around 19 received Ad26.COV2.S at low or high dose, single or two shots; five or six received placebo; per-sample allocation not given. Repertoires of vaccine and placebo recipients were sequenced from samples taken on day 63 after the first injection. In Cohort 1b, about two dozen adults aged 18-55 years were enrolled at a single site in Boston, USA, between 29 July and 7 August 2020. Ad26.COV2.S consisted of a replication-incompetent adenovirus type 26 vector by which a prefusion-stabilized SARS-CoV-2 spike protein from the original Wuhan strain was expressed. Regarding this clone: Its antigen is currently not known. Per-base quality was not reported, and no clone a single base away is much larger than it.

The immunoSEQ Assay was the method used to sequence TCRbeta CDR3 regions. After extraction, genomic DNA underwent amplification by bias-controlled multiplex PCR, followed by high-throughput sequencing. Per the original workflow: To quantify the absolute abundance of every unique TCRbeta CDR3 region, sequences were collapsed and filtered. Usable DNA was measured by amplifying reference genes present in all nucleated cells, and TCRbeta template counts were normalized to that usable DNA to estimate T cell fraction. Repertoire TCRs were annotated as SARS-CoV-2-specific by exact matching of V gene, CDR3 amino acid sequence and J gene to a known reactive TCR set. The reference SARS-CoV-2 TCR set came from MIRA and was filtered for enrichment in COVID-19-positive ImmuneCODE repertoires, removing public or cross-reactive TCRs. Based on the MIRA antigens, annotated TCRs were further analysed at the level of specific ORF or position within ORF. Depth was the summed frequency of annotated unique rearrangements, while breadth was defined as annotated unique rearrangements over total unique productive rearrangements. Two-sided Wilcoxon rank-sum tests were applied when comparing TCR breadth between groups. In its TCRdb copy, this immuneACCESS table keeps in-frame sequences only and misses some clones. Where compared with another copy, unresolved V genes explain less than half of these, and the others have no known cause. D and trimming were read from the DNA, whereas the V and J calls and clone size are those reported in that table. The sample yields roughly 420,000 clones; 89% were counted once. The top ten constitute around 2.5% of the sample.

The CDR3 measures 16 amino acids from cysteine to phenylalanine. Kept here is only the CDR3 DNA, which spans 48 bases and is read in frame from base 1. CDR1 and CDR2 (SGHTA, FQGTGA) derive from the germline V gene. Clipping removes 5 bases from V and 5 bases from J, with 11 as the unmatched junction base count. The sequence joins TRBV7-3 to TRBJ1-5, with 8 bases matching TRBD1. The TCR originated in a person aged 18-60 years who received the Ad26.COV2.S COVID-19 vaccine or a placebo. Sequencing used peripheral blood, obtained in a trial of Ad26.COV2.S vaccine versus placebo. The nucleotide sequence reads TGTGCCAGCAGCCAAAGTAGGACAGGGCCTTATCAGCCCCAGCATTTT. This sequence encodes CASSQSRTGPYQPQHF.